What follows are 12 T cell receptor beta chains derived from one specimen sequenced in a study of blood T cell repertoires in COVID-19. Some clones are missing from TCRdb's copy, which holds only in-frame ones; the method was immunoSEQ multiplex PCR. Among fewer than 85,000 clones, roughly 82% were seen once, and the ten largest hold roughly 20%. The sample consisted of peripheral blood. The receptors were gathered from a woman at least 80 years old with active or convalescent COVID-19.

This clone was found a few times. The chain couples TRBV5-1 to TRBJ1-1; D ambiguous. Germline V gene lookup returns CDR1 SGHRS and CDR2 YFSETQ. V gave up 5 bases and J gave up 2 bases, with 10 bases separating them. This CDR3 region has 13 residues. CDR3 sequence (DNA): TGCGCCAGCAGGTCGTCAGTCAACACTGAAGCTTTCTTT. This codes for CASRSSVNTEAFF.

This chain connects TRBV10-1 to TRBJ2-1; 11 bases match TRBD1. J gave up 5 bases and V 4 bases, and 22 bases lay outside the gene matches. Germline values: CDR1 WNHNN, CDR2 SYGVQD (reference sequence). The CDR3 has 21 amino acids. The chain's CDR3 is CASSALPGTGGYLSKDNEQFF. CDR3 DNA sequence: TGCGCCAGCAGTGCCCTTCCAGGGACAGGGGGGTATTTGAGCAAGGACAATGAGCAGTTCTTC.

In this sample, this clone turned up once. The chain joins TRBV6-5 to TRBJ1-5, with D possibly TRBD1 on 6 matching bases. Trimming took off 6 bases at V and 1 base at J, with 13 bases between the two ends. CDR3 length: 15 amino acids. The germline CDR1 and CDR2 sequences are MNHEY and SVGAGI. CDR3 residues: CASSPGTLSNQPQHF. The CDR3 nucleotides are TGTGCCAGCAGCCCCGGGACACTCAGCAATCAGCCCCAGCATTTT.

The CDR3 DNA is TGTGCCAGCTGGAGCTCCTATAATTCACCCCTCCACTTT. Amino acids: CASWSSYNSPLHF. J is TRBJ1-6 and V is TRBV2; no reliable D call. Trimming pared 8 bases from V and 0 bases from J, leaving 5 bases between. This CDR3 is built from 13 residues. Per germline, CDR1 SNHLY and CDR2 FYNNEI.

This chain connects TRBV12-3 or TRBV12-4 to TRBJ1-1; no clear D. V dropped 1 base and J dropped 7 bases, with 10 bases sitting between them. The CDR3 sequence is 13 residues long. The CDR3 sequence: CASSLVPRGEAFF. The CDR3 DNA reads TGTGCCAGCAGTTTAGTCCCGCGAGGTGAAGCTTTCTTT.

In DNA form, the CDR3 reads TGTGCCAGTAGTATAAAAGGGACACACATTCAGTACTTC. Amino acid sequence: CASSIKGTHIQYF. This rearrangement joins TRBV19 to TRBJ2-4; tentative D call: TRBD1 (6 bases). Trimming pared 2 bases from V and 8 bases from J, leaving 10 bases between. From germline, CDR1 is LNHDA and CDR2 SQIVND (reference sequence). This CDR3 comprises 13 residues.

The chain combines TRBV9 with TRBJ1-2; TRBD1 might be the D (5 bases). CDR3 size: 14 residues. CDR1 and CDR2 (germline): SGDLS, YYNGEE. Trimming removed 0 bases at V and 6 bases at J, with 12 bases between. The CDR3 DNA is TGTGCCAGCAGCGTAGAAGGGACTGGTGATGGCTACACCTTC. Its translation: CASSVEGTGDGYTF.

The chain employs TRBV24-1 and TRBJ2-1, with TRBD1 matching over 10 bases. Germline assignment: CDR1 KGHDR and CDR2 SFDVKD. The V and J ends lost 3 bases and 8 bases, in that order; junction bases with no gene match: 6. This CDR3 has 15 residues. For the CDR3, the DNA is TGTGCCACCAGTGATGGGGGACAGGGGAGAGATGAGCAGTTCTTC. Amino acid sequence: CATSDGGQGRDEQFF.

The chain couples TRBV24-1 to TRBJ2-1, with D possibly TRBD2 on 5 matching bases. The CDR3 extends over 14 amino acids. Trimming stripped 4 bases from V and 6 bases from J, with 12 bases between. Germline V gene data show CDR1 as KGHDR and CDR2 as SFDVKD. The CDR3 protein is CATSDPPRGNEQFF. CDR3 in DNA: TGTGCCACCAGTGACCCCCCCCGGGGCAATGAGCAGTTCTTC.

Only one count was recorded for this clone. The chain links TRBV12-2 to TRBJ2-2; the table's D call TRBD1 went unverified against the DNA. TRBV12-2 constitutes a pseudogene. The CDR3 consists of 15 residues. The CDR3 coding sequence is TGTGCAAGTCGCTTCCCCAGGGGAGACACCGGGGAGCTGTTTTTT. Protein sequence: CASRFPRGDTGELFF.

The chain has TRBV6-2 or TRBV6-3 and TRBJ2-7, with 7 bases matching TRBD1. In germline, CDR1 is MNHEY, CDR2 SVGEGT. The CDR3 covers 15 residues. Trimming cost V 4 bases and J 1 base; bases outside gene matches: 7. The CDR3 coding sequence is TGTGCCAGCAGTTCGCACCGGGACAGTTCCTACGAGCAGTACTTC. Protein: CASSSHRDSSYEQYF.

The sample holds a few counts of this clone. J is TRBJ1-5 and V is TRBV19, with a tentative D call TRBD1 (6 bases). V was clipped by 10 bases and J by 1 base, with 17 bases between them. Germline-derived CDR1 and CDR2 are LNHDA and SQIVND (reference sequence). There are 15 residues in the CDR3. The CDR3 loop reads CATQWGRGSNQPQHF. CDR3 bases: TGTGCCACCCAATGGGGCAGGGGAAGCAATCAGCCCCAGCATTTT.